This entry concerns a single T cell receptor (beta chain). Its antigen is still unknown. Unmatched junction bases numbered 18, after V lost 10 bases and J lost 5 bases. The CDR3 length is 16 residues. Per the germline V gene, CDR1 is MGHDK and CDR2 is SYGVNS. The entry originates in a study of cytomegalovirus exposure and HLA in healthy donors. Study-wide findings and caveats: Later analysis identified several of the most significant clusters that appeared linked to common viral pathogens. The likely origin of a cluster of highly shared sequence variants was a sequencing artifact.

Both 60 Vbeta primers and 13 Jbeta primers went into the PCR. TCRdb's table, derived via immunoSEQ multiplex PCR, lists solely in-frame clones and lacks some. This sample has 90,000 or so clones; about 80% occur once, and the top ten carry approximately 31%. The rearrangement joins TRBV25-1 to TRBJ2-3, with 7 bases fitting TRBD1. Source material: PBMCs. The TCR sequence derives from a man aged 45-65 years in good health and CMV-seropositive. The CDR3 loop is CAILVLGTASLDTQYF. The DNA for the CDR3 is TGTGCCATCCTCGTACTGGGGACAGCCTCCCTAGATACGCAGTATTTT.